Listed here are 21 T cell receptor beta chains from one sample, sequenced in a study of read filtering for tumor transcriptome and immune sequencing. From roughly 390 ng of RNA, a library with molecular barcoded alpha/delta and beta/gamma adaptors was made. TCRdb passed the reads through MiXCR, listing each CDR3 protein once. The sample includes about 58,000 distinct CDR3 sequences, about 12% seen only once; the top ten take roughly 16%. Sequencing was done on a sample of a population of CD138-negative cells sorted from bone marrow. The receptors originated from a donor aged 40 or over with multiple myeloma.

A note on this clonotype: A much larger clone differs from this one at a single base, so this may be a read error. The CDR3 bases are TGTGCCGGCAGCATAGGGTACTCGAACACCGGGGAGCTGTTTTTT. Translating it yields CAGSIGYSNTGELFF. The chain joins TRBV7-3 to TRBJ2-2; D is undetermined. Germline assignment: CDR1 SGHTA and CDR2 FQGTGA. This CDR3 region has 15 residues.

This clonotype was seen many times. The chain joins TRBV29-1 to TRBJ2-5, with D maybe TRBD1 (6 bases). There are 13 residues in the CDR3. The V end was cut by 2 bases, the J end by 7 bases, with 14 bases between. The V gene's germline CDR1 is SQVTM and CDR2 ANQGSEA. The CDR3 DNA is TGCAGCGTTGAACAGGGGACAAGGGGGACCCAGTACTTC. This gives the protein CSVEQGTRGTQYF.

In this sample, this clonotype turned up many times. The rearrangement joins TRBV20-1 to TRBJ2-1; 9 bases are shared with TRBD1. Germline trimming cut 5 bases from V and 7 bases from J; bases unmatched to any gene: 12. The CDR3 spans 15 residues. Germline V lookup: CDR1 DFQATT, CDR2 SNEGSKA (reference sequence). The CDR3 DNA is TGCAGTGCTTTCGGACGACGGACAGGGGTTAATGAGCAGTTCTTC. It yields the protein CSAFGRRTGVNEQFF.

At least ten counts were recorded for this clonotype. The chain employs TRBV20-1 and TRBJ2-1; tentatively, D is TRBD2 (5 bases). V was clipped by 8 bases and J by 4 bases, with 12 bases between them. There are 12 residues in the CDR3. From germline, CDR1 is DFQATT and CDR2 SNEGSKA (reference sequence). CDR3 loop: CSSRGNYNEQFF. CDR3 in DNA: TGCAGTTCGAGAGGGAATTACAATGAGCAGTTCTTC.

This clonotype has ten or more counts. This chain links TRBV5-4 with TRBJ2-5; 12 bases are a match to TRBD2. The junction had 5 bases not matched to a gene; V was cut back by 4 bases and J by 1 base. Germline V gives CDR1 SGHNT, CDR2 YYREEE (reference sequence). The CDR3 totals 16 residues. CDR3 nucleotide sequence: TGTGCCAGCAGCCAGGGACTAGCGGGCCTCCAAGAGACCCAGTACTTC. It encodes CASSQGLAGLQETQYF. Supplemented by reference TRBV5-4 and TRBJ2-5, the full variable domain reads ETGVTQSPTHLIKTRGQQVTLRCSSQSGHNTVSWYQQALGQGPQFIFQYYREEENGRGNFPPRFSGLQFPNYSSELNVNALELDDSALYLCASSQGLAGLQETQYFGPGTRLLVL.

This clonotype was observed at least ten times. V usage is TRBV20-1 and J usage is TRBJ1-6, with D possibly TRBD1 on 5 matching bases. Germline CDR1 DFQATT, CDR2 SNEGSKA (reference sequence). The V end lost 4 bases, the J end lost 8 bases, and 15 bases lay between the germline ends. The CDR3 loop spans 14 amino acids. CDR3 nucleotide sequence: TGCAGTGCTAAAGAGGGACTTTTATATTCACCCCTCCACTTT. It is translated as CSAKEGLLYSPLHF.

This clonotype showed up many times. V usage is TRBV25-1 and J usage is TRBJ2-5; D remains ambiguous. Germline V gene sequence: CDR1 MGHDK, CDR2 SYGVNS. Trimming took 6 bases from V and 1 from J, leaving 15 bases between them. CDR3 size: 15 residues. The CDR3 region has the DNA TGTGCCAGCAGCCTTACTACACTACTCCAAGAGACCCAGTACTTC. Translating it yields CASSLTTLLQETQYF.

The rearrangement uses TRBV20-1 and TRBJ1-1; D remains ambiguous. Trimming cost V 5 bases and J 3 bases, with 16 bases left between them. The CDR3 loop spans 14 amino acids. Germline V gene lookup returns CDR1 DFQATT and CDR2 SNEGSKA (reference sequence). CDR3 amino acids: CSAPWAAVDTEAFF. The CDR3 nucleotides read TGCAGTGCTCCCTGGGCGGCAGTGGACACTGAAGCTTTCTTT.

This rearrangement joins TRBV19 to TRBJ2-5; 12 bases are shared with TRBD1. With V trimmed by 5 bases and J by 2 bases, 12 bases remained unmatched. The V gene's germline CDR1 is LNHDA and CDR2 SQIVND (reference sequence). This CDR3 region has 18 residues. The CDR3 region is CASSRDRGRWSNQETQYF. In DNA form, the CDR3 reads TGTGCCAGTAGTCGGGACAGGGGGCGCTGGTCCAATCAAGAGACCCAGTACTTC.

The chain has TRBV11-3 and TRBJ2-2; D is undetermined. Trimming took off 5 bases at V and 7 bases at J, with 14 bases between the two ends. Germline CDR1 and CDR2: SGHNT and YENEEA. The CDR3 is 14 amino acids. CDR3 in amino acids: CASSPHRTSGELFF. CDR3 bases: TGTGCCAGCAGCCCTCACCGGACCAGCGGGGAGCTGTTTTTT.

The table lists this clonotype with many counts. J is TRBJ1-4 and V is TRBV5-1; 9 bases agree with TRBD1. The CDR3 runs 15 residues. Trimming at V came to 0 bases and at J to 8 bases, leaving 5 bases not matched to a gene. Germline lookup yields CDR1 SGHRS and CDR2 YFSETQ. The CDR3 nucleotides are TGCGCCAGCAGCTTGGGGGGACAGGGACAAGAAAAACTGTTTTTT. Translated: CASSLGGQGQEKLFF.

There are many counts of this clonotype. The chain is built from TRBV19 and TRBJ1-5, with D uncertain. V lost 4 bases and J 1 base, leaving 11 bases between the germline ends. The CDR3 totals 15 residues. Germline loops: CDR1 LNHDA, CDR2 SQIVND (reference sequence). The CDR3 nucleotides are TGTGCCAGTAGTAGAGGAGGACTGAGCAATCAGCCCCAGCATTTT. Its protein product is CASSRGGLSNQPQHF. The variable domain in full, with the rest retrieved from reference TRBV19 and TRBJ1-5, is DGGITQSPKYLFRKEGQNVTLSCEQNLNHDAMYWYRQDPGQGLRLIYYSQIVNDFQKGDIAEGYSVSREKKESFPLTVTSAQKNPTAFYLCASSRGGLSNQPQHFGDGTRLSIL.

Many counts were recorded for this clonotype. CDR3 in amino acids: CSVRGSNQPQHF. As DNA, the CDR3 is TGCAGCGTTCGGGGGAGCAATCAGCCCCAGCATTTT. This chain uses TRBV29-1 with TRBJ1-5; possibly TRBD1 for D (5 bases). This CDR3 spans 12 amino acids. Germline V gives CDR1 SQVTM, CDR2 ANQGSEA. The germline V and J ends were trimmed by 5 bases and 1 base, with 6 bases remaining between them. The full variable domain, rest sourced from reference TRBV29-1 and TRBJ1-5, is SAVISQKPSRDICQRGTSLTIQCQVDSQVTMMFWYRQQPGQSLTLIATANQGSEATYESGFVIDKFPISRPNLTFSTLTVSNMSPEDSSIYLCSVRGSNQPQHFGDGTRLSIL.

This clonotype came up many times. The chain is built from TRBV5-1 and TRBJ2-1; D uncertain. The CDR3 length is 15 residues. Germline V gene data show CDR1 as SGHRS and CDR2 as YFSETQ. V lost 1 base to trimming and J lost 0 bases, with 8 bases between them. Written as DNA, the CDR3 is TGCGCCAGCAGCTTGACCCCTAACTCCTACAATGAGCAGTTCTTC. Protein: CASSLTPNSYNEQFF.

DNA of the CDR3: TGTGCCAGCAGTAGACAGGAGTCTAACTATGGCTACACCTTC. It codes for CASSRQESNYGYTF. V is TRBV6-5 and J is TRBJ1-2, with D perhaps TRBD1 (6 bases). This CDR3 is built from 14 residues. V lost 5 bases and J lost 0, with 10 bases in between. CDR1 is MNHEY and CDR2 is SVGAGI in the germline V gene.

V and J are TRBV7-9 and TRBJ1-5, with a weak D call TRBD1 (5 bases). This CDR3 has 15 amino acids. V dropped 1 base and J dropped 3 bases, with 10 bases sitting between them. The germline V gene encodes CDR1 SEHNR and CDR2 FQNEAQ (reference sequence). The CDR3 reads CASSLVTENNQPQHF. Written as DNA, the CDR3 is TGTGCCAGCAGCTTAGTGACAGAAAACAATCAGCCCCAGCATTTT. The full variable domain, in which reference TRBV7-9 and TRBJ1-5 provide the parts outside the CDR3, is DTGVSQNPRHKITKRGQNVTFRCDPISEHNRLYWYRQTLGQGPEFLTYFQNEAQLEKSRLLSDRFSAERPKGSFSTLEIQRTEQGDSAMYLCASSLVTENNQPQHFGDGTRLSIL.

The table lists this clonotype with many counts. V gene TRBV7-9 combines with J gene TRBJ1-4, with TRBD1 matching 7 bases. CDR1 and CDR2 from the germline V gene are SEHNR and FQNEAQ (reference sequence). This CDR3 has 15 amino acids. Unmatched junction bases numbered 9, after V lost 5 bases and J lost 6 bases. The CDR3 bases are TGTGCCAGCAGCCGAATTACCGGGACAGATGAAAAACTGTTTTTT. Residues: CASSRITGTDEKLFF.

Details on this clonotype: A far larger clone is one base from this, pointing to a likely read error. The chain carries TRBV7-6 and TRBJ2-1; no clear D gene. The germline V gene encodes CDR1 SGHVS and CDR2 FNYEAQ. The CDR3 totals 13 residues. The CDR3 here is CASTFSTNNEQFF. The CDR3, as DNA: TGTGCTAGCACCTTTTCCACCAACAATGAGCAGTTCTTC.

This clonotype was found many times. This chain joins TRBV29-1 and TRBJ1-1; no firm D call. The CDR3 extends over 12 amino acids. V lost 7 bases and J 5 bases, leaving 14 bases between the germline ends. Germline-derived CDR1 and CDR2 are SQVTM and ANQGSEA. For the CDR3, the DNA is TGCAGCGCCGCTGCAGGACGAACTGAAGCTTTCTTT. Translated, it gives CSAAAGRTEAFF.

A word on this clonotype: One end of the junction does not line up with germline, which may come from a read error. The rearrangement joins TRBV5-1 to TRBJ1-5; TRBD1 might be the D (5 bases). The V gene's germline CDR1 is SGHRS and CDR2 YFSETQ. CDR3 length: 14 amino acids. CDR3 protein: CASSPGQGNQPPHF. The CDR3 DNA reads as TGCGCCAGCAGCCCTGGACAAGGCAATCAGCCCCCGCATTTT.

Points on this clonotype: This clone may be a read error of a much larger clone one base away. This rearrangement joins TRBV3-1 to TRBJ2-5, with D uncertain. Trimming took 6 bases from V and 1 from J, leaving 24 bases between them. CDR3 length: 18 amino acids. Germline CDR1 reads LGHDT; CDR2 reads YNNKEL (reference sequence). In DNA form, the CDR3 reads TGTGCCAGCAGTCAAAGTCGGCTCGCCAGGCGGACCCAAGAGACCCAGTACTTC. As protein: CASSQSRLARRTQETQYF.